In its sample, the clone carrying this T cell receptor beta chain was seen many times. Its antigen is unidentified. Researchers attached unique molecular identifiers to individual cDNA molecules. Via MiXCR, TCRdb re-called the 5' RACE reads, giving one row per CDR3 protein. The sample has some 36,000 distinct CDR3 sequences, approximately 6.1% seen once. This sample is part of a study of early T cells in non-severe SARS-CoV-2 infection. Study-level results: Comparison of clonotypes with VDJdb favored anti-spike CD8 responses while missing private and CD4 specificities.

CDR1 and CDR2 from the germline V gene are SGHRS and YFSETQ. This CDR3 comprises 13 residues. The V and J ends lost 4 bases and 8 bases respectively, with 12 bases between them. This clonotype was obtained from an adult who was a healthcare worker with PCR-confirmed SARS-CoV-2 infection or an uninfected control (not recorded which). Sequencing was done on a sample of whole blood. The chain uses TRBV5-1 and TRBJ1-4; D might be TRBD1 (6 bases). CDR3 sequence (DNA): TGCGCCAGCAGCCGGGACACGCTCGAAAAACTGTTTTTT. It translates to CASSRDTLEKLFF.